Each of the 21 T cell receptor beta chains below was sequenced from the same sample in a study of T cell repertoires in ileal Crohn's disease. The protocol was immunoSEQ multiplex PCR, while the TCRdb copy is restricted to in-frame clones and leaves out a portion. The sample records some 2,900 clones, around 75% being singletons. Time point described: inflamed ileum from the surgical specimen. The sample comprised ileal tissue. These receptors all stem from an adult with Crohn's disease.

The chain joins TRBV27 to TRBJ2-1, with 9 positions matching TRBD2. The CDR3 sequence is 14 residues long. Germline V gene lookup returns CDR1 MNHEY and CDR2 SMNVEV (reference sequence). V was pared by 2 bases and J by 9 bases, with 5 bases of the junction left unmatched. The CDR3 DNA reads TGTGCCAGCAGTTTAGTTCTAGCGGGAACTGAGCAGTTCTTC. It specifies CASSLVLAGTEQFF.

With respect to this clone: A read error may produce the germline difference seen at one junction end. This sequence joins TRBV5-1 and TRBJ1-1; D not resolved. The CDR3 extends over 9 amino acids. The germline V gene has CDR1 SGHRS and CDR2 YFSETQ. The CDR3 region is CASSPVLDF. The CDR3 bases are TGCGCCAGCAGCCCCGTCTTGGATTTT. Together with reference TRBV5-1 and TRBJ1-1, the CDR3 gives the full variable domain: KAGVTQTPRYLIKTRGQQVTLSCSPISGHRSVSWYQQTPGQGLQFLFEYFSETQRNKGNFPGRFSGRQFSNSRSEMNVSTLELGDSALYLCASSPVLDFGQGTRLTVV.

J is TRBJ1-1 and V is TRBV5-6, with 8 bases lining up with TRBD1. Germline trimming cut 1 base from V and 1 base from J; bases unmatched to any gene: 6. The CDR3 is 16 amino acids. CDR1 is SGHDT, CDR2 YYEEEE, per germline. In DNA, the CDR3 is TGTGCCAGCAGCTTGTTTGGACAGGGAGGGAACACTGAAGCTTTCTTT. Amino acid sequence: CASSLFGQGGNTEAFF.

There are a few counts of this clone. The rearrangement joins TRBV19 to TRBJ2-1; 8 nucleotides align to TRBD2. Germline V gene lookup returns CDR1 LNHDA and CDR2 SQIVND (reference sequence). There are 15 residues in the CDR3. V was pared by 3 bases and J by 2 bases, with 3 bases of the junction left unmatched. The CDR3 loop reads CASSMRTSPYNEQFF. In DNA form, the CDR3 reads TGTGCCAGTAGTATGCGGACTAGCCCCTACAATGAGCAGTTCTTC. Full variable domain (outside the CDR3, taken from reference TRBV19 and TRBJ2-1): DGGITQSPKYLFRKEGQNVTLSCEQNLNHDAMYWYRQDPGQGLRLIYYSQIVNDFQKGDIAEGYSVSREKKESFPLTVTSAQKNPTAFYLCASSMRTSPYNEQFFGPGTRLTVL.

The gene calls are TRBV4-2 and TRBJ2-6, with 11 bases identical to TRBD2. Germline-derived CDR1 and CDR2 are LGHNA and YNFKEQ. The CDR3 has 18 amino acids. With V trimmed by 4 bases and J by 0 bases, 5 bases remained unmatched. CDR3 amino acids: CASSLLAGGSSGANVLTF. DNA for the CDR3: TGTGCCAGCAGCCTTTTAGCGGGAGGGTCCTCTGGGGCCAACGTCCTGACTTTC.

The chain recombines TRBV30 with TRBJ2-1; D not resolved. Germline assignment: CDR1 GTSNPN and CDR2 SVGIG (reference sequence). The V end was cut by 0 bases, the J end by 5 bases, with 8 bases between. This CDR3 contains 13 residues. The CDR3 DNA reads TGTGCCTGGAGTGTACGTTGGAACAATGAGCAGTTCTTC. Protein sequence: CAWSVRWNNEQFF.

The chain employs TRBV25-1 and TRBJ1-2; the D gene is possibly TRBD1 (5 bases). CDR1 and CDR2 (germline): MGHDK, SYGVNS. The CDR3 consists of 14 residues. V was cut by 4 bases and J by 8 bases, with 17 bases left in between. This chain's CDR3 is CASSGPGGVGGYTF. The CDR3 DNA reads TGTGCCAGCAGTGGCCCTGGGGGGGTCGGGGGCTACACCTTC.

V usage is TRBV5-6 and J usage is TRBJ2-4; D perhaps matches TRBD1 (5 bases). The germline V and J ends were trimmed by 5 bases and 1 base, with 10 bases remaining between them. The CDR3 is 14 amino acids. Germline V CDR1 and CDR2: SGHDT, YYEEEE. The CDR3 protein is CASSFNRAKNIQYF. The CDR3 nucleotides read TGTGCCAGCAGTTTTAACAGGGCCAAAAACATTCAGTACTTC.

This sequence joins TRBV19 and TRBJ2-7; TRBD1 matches 8 bases. CDR1 is LNHDA and CDR2 is SQIVND in the germline V gene (reference sequence). The CDR3 is 14 amino acids. The J segment lost 9 bases and the V segment lost 3 bases, leaving 10 bases of the junction unmatched. In DNA form, the CDR3 reads TGTGCCAGTAGTATGAGGACAGGGCTCCTCGGGCAGTACTTC. Residues: CASSMRTGLLGQYF.

The gene calls are TRBV18 and TRBJ2-3; D ambiguous. V was shortened by 0 bases and J by 1 base, with 8 bases between the two germline ends. The CDR3 is 15 residues long. CDR1 and CDR2 (germline): KGHSH, LQKENI. CDR3: CASSPPGRRTDTQYF. CDR3 nucleotide sequence: TGTGCCAGCTCACCACCTGGGCGACGCACAGATACGCAGTATTTT.

This chain connects TRBV18 to TRBJ2-3; 8 nucleotides agree with TRBD2. CDR3 size: 17 residues. Trimming took 5 bases from V and 1 from J; bases not matched to a gene: 11. Germline assignment: CDR1 KGHSH and CDR2 LQKENI. The CDR3 sequence is CASSAREGQRGTDTQYF. In nucleotides, the CDR3 is TGTGCCAGCTCAGCCCGGGAGGGCCAAAGGGGCACAGATACGCAGTATTTT.

Only one count was recorded for this clone. The chain carries TRBV14 and TRBJ2-5; D may be TRBD2 (5 bases). Germline V gene data show CDR1 as SGHDN and CDR2 as FVKESK. The CDR3 is made up of 13 amino acids. Trimming removed 4 bases from V and 4 bases from J, with 10 bases in between. The CDR3 loop reads CASSPSRGETQYF. The CDR3 nucleotides read TGTGCCAGCAGCCCCTCACGGGGAGAGACCCAGTACTTC.

This chain uses TRBV15 with TRBJ2-3; D possibly corresponds to TRBD2 (5 bases). The germline V and J ends were trimmed by 0 bases and 1 base, with 11 bases remaining between them. The CDR3 is 16 amino acids. Germline CDR1 is LNHNV and CDR2 is YYDKDF (reference sequence). CDR3 region: CATSRERSSRTDTQYF. CDR3 nucleotide sequence: TGTGCCACCAGCAGAGAGAGGTCTAGCCGCACAGATACGCAGTATTTT.

The chain joins TRBV19 to TRBJ2-1; 9 bases match TRBD2. There are 21 residues in the CDR3. Trimming removed 3 bases from V and 0 bases from J; junction bases left unmatched: 18. Germline V gene sequence: CDR1 LNHDA, CDR2 SQIVND (reference sequence). Here the CDR3 DNA reads TGTGCCAGTAGTATCCATAGCGGGAGAGGCGCAACGGGGTTCTCCTACAATGAGCAGTTCTTC. It codes for CASSIHSGRGATGFSYNEQFF.

This sequence joins TRBV25-1 and TRBJ1-2; D remains ambiguous. Germline V gene lookup returns CDR1 MGHDK and CDR2 SYGVNS. V lost 5 bases to trimming and J lost 2 bases, with 12 bases between them. The CDR3 has 14 residues. CDR3 residues: CASSQSIPNYGYTF. The CDR3 DNA reads TGTGCCAGCAGTCAGTCGATACCCAACTATGGCTACACCTTC.

The chain employs TRBV18 and TRBJ1-1, with D unclear. The CDR3 extends over 13 amino acids. V was pared by 6 bases and J by 3 bases, with 11 bases between. Germline-derived CDR1 and CDR2 are KGHSH and LQKENI. The CDR3 is CASSLGVYTEAFF. CDR3 in DNA: TGTGCCAGCTCTCTTGGGGTTTACACTGAAGCTTTCTTT.

The DNA for the CDR3 is TGTGCCACCCAGGCCCCCAGCTCCTACGAGCAGTACTTC. Its translation: CATQAPSSYEQYF. The rearrangement links TRBV10-3 to TRBJ2-7; D is undetermined. Trimming took 10 bases from V and 0 from J, leaving 13 bases between them. Germline CDR1 ENHRY, CDR2 SYGVKD. This CDR3 contains 13 residues.

The CDR3 loop is CASSYKSEDHEQFF. In DNA, the CDR3 is TGTGCCAGCAGCTACAAGAGCGAGGACCATGAGCAGTTCTTC. The chain carries TRBV5-6 and TRBJ2-1; unclear D gene. Trimming shortened V by 3 bases and J by 8 bases, and 15 bases separated the two germline ends. Germline V gene sequence: CDR1 SGHDT, CDR2 YYEEEE. This CDR3 is built from 14 residues.

V usage is TRBV21-1 and J usage is TRBJ2-4; the DNA was not used to check the table's D call, TRBD2. TRBV21-1 constitutes a pseudogene. The CDR3 has 15 residues. The DNA for the CDR3 is TGTGCCAGCAGCAAAGGGTACGGGGAAGGGAACATTCAGTACTTC. Protein sequence: CASSKGYGEGNIQYF.

This chain connects TRBV19 to TRBJ1-1, with TRBD1 identical over 9 bases. V shed 6 bases and J 4 bases; nucleotides not matched to a gene: 6. This CDR3 has 14 residues. Per germline, CDR1 LNHDA and CDR2 SQIVND (reference sequence). The CDR3 DNA reads as TGTGCCAGTAGGGAAGGGACAGGGCCCACTGAAGCTTTCTTT. Translating it yields CASREGTGPTEAFF.

This chain connects TRBV29-1 to TRBJ2-7; D unclear. The germline V gene has CDR1 SQVTM and CDR2 ANQGSEA. Trimming pared 0 bases from V and 7 bases from J, leaving 16 bases between. CDR3 length: 14 residues. CDR3 in DNA: TGCAGCGTTGAAGATCTTCACAGAACCGGGGAGCAGTACTTC. Translated: CSVEDLHRTGEQYF.